This T cell receptor (beta chain) was retrieved from a study of cytomegalovirus exposure and HLA in healthy donors. Study-wide context: Drawn from HLA-typed donors, 80 million to 100 million unique TCRs were held in an early data release.

In the PCR, 60 Vbeta and 13 Jbeta primers were used. Libraries were prepared by immunoSEQ multiplex PCR; TCRdb keeps only in-frame clonotypes and omits some of them. The sample lists some 160,000 clones; about 82% were seen once. The TCR sequence derives from a male donor in good health and CMV-seronegative. Sequenced: PBMCs.

CDR3 in DNA: TGTGCCAGCAGCCCATCCGGAGGAGGGGATCAGTATTTT. This gives the protein CASSPSGGGDQYF. The chain couples TRBV7-9 to TRBJ2-3; D might be TRBD2 (6 bases). The CDR3 runs 13 residues. V was pared by 5 bases and J by 12 bases, with 18 bases between. Germline CDR1 reads SEHNR; CDR2 reads FQNEAQ (reference sequence).